This T cell receptor (beta chain) stems from a study of blood T cells in healthy people across ages. CDR3 length: 14 residues. Germline CDR1 is ENHRY and CDR2 is SYGVKD. The V end was cut by 10 bases, the J end by 2 bases, with 17 bases between. Researchers collected approximately 9.9 milliliters of peripheral blood from every single donor. Whole-study results and caveats: Fewer expanded clones and more diversity marked long-lived versus aged donors. Diversity estimates from one million T cells were considered underestimates.

Comments on this clonotype: Its cognate antigen is unknown.

A second roughly 7 to 12 cycle PCR used barcoded and J-beta primers. TCRdb re-called the 5' RACE reads with MiXCR, one entry per CDR3 protein. The sample has about 1.7 million distinct CDR3 sequences; approximately 30% are singletons. The V gene is TRBV10-3, the J gene TRBJ2-5; D may be TRBD1 (5 bases). This sequence was found in a woman under 40 in good health. The sample comprised blood. In DNA form, the CDR3 reads TGTGCCACCGAGAGAAGGACATCACAAGAGACCCAGTACTTC. Encoded protein: CATERRTSQETQYF.